The 12 T cell receptor beta chains below were found in one sample sequenced in a study of low-dose radiotherapy and immunotherapy resistance in tumors. Time point meaning: after trial treatment. Treatment indicated: LDRT plus nivolumab, ipilimumab, low-dose cyclophosphamide and aspirin (RACIN trial). Primers targeting TRAV and TRBV primed first-strand cDNA, covering alpha and beta chains. It was with a constant-region primer and a V-primer adapter that TCRs were amplified over roughly 18 PCR cycles. TCRdb reprocessed the reads with MiXCR, giving one entry per CDR3 protein. The data hold approximately 100,000 distinct CDR3 sequences, with about a fifth observed a single time. Specimen: PBMCs, collected after low-dose radiotherapy plus immunotherapy. All receptors derive from a male donor with prostate cancer.

This clonotype was seen at least ten times. The V gene is TRBV6-8, the J gene TRBJ2-3; either TRBD1 or TRBD2 may supply D (5 bases each). V was clipped by 7 bases and J by 2 bases, with 16 bases between them. The CDR3 runs 15 residues. Per germline, CDR1 MNHGY and CDR2 SAAAGT. CDR3 sequence (DNA): TGTGCCAGCACCAGATCCGGGGCGATCACAGATACGCAGTATTTT. It codes for CASTRSGAITDTQYF.

In this sample, this clonotype turned up many times. This chain links TRBV12-3 or TRBV12-4 with TRBJ2-2; 10 positions agree with TRBD1. The CDR3 consists of 16 residues. J lost 5 bases, V lost 6 bases, and 9 bases had no gene match. CDR3 protein: CASSPGQGFGTGELFF. The CDR3 DNA sequence: TGTGCCAGCAGCCCGGGACAGGGGTTTGGAACCGGGGAGCTGTTTTTT.

This clonotype was seen many times. V usage is TRBV10-3 and J usage is TRBJ2-5; D possibly corresponds to TRBD2 (6 bases). Germline V gives CDR1 ENHRY, CDR2 SYGVKD. V lost 4 bases and J lost 2, with 11 bases in between. The CDR3 consists of 14 residues. CDR3 bases: TGTGCCATCAGTGGGGGGGTCCGGCAAGAGACCCAGTACTTC. Translation: CAISGGVRQETQYF.

This clonotype was observed at least ten times. The J gene is TRBJ1-1, the V gene TRBV7-9, with a possible D match to TRBD1 (5 bases). Germline V CDR1 and CDR2: SEHNR, FQNEAQ (reference sequence). Trimming removed 2 bases from V and 1 base from J, with 14 bases in between. CDR3 length equals 16 residues. The chain's CDR3 is CASSLSGWGRNTEAFF. The CDR3 nucleotides read TGTGCCAGCAGCTTATCAGGGTGGGGGAGGAACACTGAAGCTTTCTTT.

This chain joins TRBV2 and TRBJ1-1; D is perhaps TRBD1 (5 bases). The CDR3 length is 14 residues. The germline CDR1 and CDR2 sequences are SNHLY and FYNNEI. Trimming shortened V by 6 bases and J by 9 bases, and 20 bases separated the two germline ends. The CDR3 here is CASRLGQSLFQAFF. The CDR3 DNA sequence: TGTGCCAGCAGATTGGGGCAATCCCTCTTCCAAGCTTTCTTT.

The sample holds many counts of this clonotype. J is TRBJ1-4 and V is TRBV19; 8 nucleotides line up with TRBD1. V trimming: 5 bases; J trimming: 7 bases; junction bases outside the gene matches: 12. CDR3 length: 16 residues. Germline V CDR1 and CDR2: LNHDA, SQIVND (reference sequence). The CDR3 sequence is CASSSPFQGAGEKLFF. CDR3 bases: TGTGCCAGTAGTTCCCCCTTCCAGGGGGCCGGTGAAAAACTGTTTTTT. The variable domain in full, completed from reference TRBV19 and TRBJ1-4, reads DGGITQSPKYLFRKEGQNVTLSCEQNLNHDAMYWYRQDPGQGLRLIYYSQIVNDFQKGDIAEGYSVSREKKESFPLTVTSAQKNPTAFYLCASSSPFQGAGEKLFFGSGTQLSVL.

In its sample, this clonotype was seen many times. The V call is TRBV12-3 or TRBV12-4, the J call TRBJ1-2; no clear D. The CDR3 is 14 amino acids. With 3 bases removed from V and 7 bases from J, the gap between germline ends came to 15 bases. This CDR3 is CASSFGSGSGGYTF. CDR3 nucleotides: TGTGCCAGCAGTTTTGGATCCGGGTCGGGTGGCTACACCTTC.

At least ten counts were recorded for this clonotype. The chain employs TRBV5-8 and TRBJ2-5; D gene ambiguous. V gave up 0 bases and J gave up 6 bases, with 12 bases separating them. Looked up from germline, CDR1 is SGHTS and CDR2 is YDEGEE. CDR3 length: 14 amino acids. CDR3 amino acids: CASSLVGYEKTQYF. Written as DNA, the CDR3 is TGTGCCAGCAGCTTGGTAGGGTATGAAAAGACCCAGTACTTC. The full variable domain, completed using reference TRBV5-8 and TRBJ2-5, is EAGVTQSPTHLIKTRGQQATLRCSPISGHTSVYWYQQALGLGLQFLLWYDEGEERNRGNFPPRFSGRQFPNYSSELNVNALELEDSALYLCASSLVGYEKTQYFGPGTRLLVL.

The table lists this clonotype with many counts. The rearrangement links TRBV10-3 to TRBJ2-5, with D perhaps matching TRBD1 (7 bases). The CDR3 has 15 residues. Germline V lookup: CDR1 ENHRY, CDR2 SYGVKD. Trimming took 1 base from V and 1 from J, leaving 10 bases between them. The CDR3 spells CAISEWRDSQETQYF. DNA for the CDR3: TGTGCCATCAGTGAGTGGAGGGACAGCCAAGAGACCCAGTACTTC.

The sample holds many counts of this clonotype. CDR3 sequence reads: CATSGLDTDTQYF. DNA of the CDR3: TGTGCCACTTCGGGACTGGATACAGATACGCAGTATTTT. This chain links TRBV6-2 or TRBV6-3 with TRBJ2-3; D is perhaps TRBD2 (6 bases). Looked up from germline, CDR1 is MNHEY and CDR2 is SVGEGT. The CDR3 has 13 amino acids. V was cut by 10 bases and J by 3 bases, with 14 bases left in between.

This clonotype appeared many times. The chain has TRBV6-6 and TRBJ2-7; 8 bases line up with TRBD1. The germline CDR1 and CDR2 sequences are MNHNY and SVGAGI (reference sequence). With 6 bases clipped from V and 2 bases from J, the junction kept 6 bases outside the gene matches. CDR3 length: 14 amino acids. CDR3 protein: CASRPSTGAYEQYF. The CDR3 nucleotides are TGTGCCAGCAGACCCTCGACAGGGGCCTACGAGCAGTACTTC.

This clonotype was observed a few times. This CDR3 is missing its conserved last phenylalanine or tryptophan, likely due to a read error. The chain employs TRBV5-1 and TRBJ2-7, with D perhaps TRBD2 (6 bases). The germline V gene encodes CDR1 SGHRS and CDR2 YFSETQ. This CDR3 has 17 residues. Trimming shortened V by 0 bases and J by 0 bases, and 16 bases separated the two germline ends. The CDR3 DNA reads TGCGCCAGCAGCTTGGCCGGGCGGGGCGGACGCTCCTACGAGCAGTACTTA. It specifies CASSLAGRGGRSYEQYL.